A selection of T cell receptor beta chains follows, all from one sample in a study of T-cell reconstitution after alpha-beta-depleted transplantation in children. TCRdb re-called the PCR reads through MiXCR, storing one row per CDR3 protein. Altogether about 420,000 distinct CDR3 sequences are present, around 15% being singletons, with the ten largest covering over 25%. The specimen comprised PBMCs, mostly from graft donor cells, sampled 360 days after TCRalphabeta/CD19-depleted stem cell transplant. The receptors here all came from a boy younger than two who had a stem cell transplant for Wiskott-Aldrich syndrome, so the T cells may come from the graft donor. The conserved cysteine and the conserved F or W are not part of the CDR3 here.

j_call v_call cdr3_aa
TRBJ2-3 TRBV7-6 ASSLTAGGSDTQY
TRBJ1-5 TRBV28 ASSLRAGSNQPQH
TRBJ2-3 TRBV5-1 ASSLGLAGVTDTQY
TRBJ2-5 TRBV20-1 SASIRGGIEETQY
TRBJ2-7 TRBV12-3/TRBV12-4 ASRYTSKQY
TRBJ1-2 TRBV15 ATSSPRGYGYT
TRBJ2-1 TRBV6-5 ASRRGSNEQF
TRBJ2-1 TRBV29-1 SVGGGEVSYNEQF
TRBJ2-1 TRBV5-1 ASSPRGLSYNEQF
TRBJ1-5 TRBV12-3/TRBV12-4 ASSFSRYSNQPQH
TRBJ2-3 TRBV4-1 ASSQVTQY
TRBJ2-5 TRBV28 ASSLPVAAQETQY
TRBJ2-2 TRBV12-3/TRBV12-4 ASRSGSNGELF
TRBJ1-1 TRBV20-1 SAKYENTEAF
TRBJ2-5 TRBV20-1 SAIAGPAPRETQY
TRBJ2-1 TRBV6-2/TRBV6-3 ASCYTIYNEQF
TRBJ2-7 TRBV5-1 ASGTGLYEQY
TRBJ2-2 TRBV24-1 ATSDFASSGGTGELF
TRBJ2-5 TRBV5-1 ASSLDRQQLTQY
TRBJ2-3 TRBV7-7 ASSLGHLPTDTQY
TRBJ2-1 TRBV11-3 ASSLREGRNNEQF
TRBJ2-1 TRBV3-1 ASRHRGLRNNEQF
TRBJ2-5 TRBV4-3 ASSQGLAETQY
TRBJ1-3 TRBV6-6 ASSFTGGNTIY
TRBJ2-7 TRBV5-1 ASSLGMAEQY
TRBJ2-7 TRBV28 ASSTIWFEQY
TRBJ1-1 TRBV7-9 ASSLKWNTEAF
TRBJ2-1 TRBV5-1 ASAHTAYNEQF
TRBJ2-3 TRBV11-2 ASSKGTQY
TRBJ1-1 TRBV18 ASSRSQGGTEAF
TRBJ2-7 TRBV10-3 AISESTAPYEQY
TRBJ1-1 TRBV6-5 ASGRGDTEAF
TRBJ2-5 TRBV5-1 ASSFGAPVQETQY
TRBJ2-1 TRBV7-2 ASSRLSGTSGNNEQF
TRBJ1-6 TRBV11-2 ASSLGVGSISPLH
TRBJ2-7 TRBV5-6 ASSLVGYYEQY
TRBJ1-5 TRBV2 ASSVNVLGTRNQPQH
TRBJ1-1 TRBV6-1 ASSRTGGAVGTEAF
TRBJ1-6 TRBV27 ASSYLDRLNSPLH
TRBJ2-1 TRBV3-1 ASRTGGPGNEQF
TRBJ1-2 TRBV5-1 ASSLVVSSSYGYT
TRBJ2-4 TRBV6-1 ASSERQGSEKNIQY
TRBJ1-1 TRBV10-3 AISESWAGGTEAF
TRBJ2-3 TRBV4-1 ASSQRTGLSTDTQY
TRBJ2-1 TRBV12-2 ASRLNYRGGDEQF
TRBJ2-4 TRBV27 ASRPLYRGAAKNIQY
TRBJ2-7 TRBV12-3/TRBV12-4 ASSLRQGPYEQY
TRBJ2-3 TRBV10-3 AISETSGQLNTDTQY
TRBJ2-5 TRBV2 ASTGDQETQY
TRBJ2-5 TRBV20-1 SASPLVPRETQY
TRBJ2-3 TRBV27 ASSPFRSTSTDTQY
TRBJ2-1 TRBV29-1 SVAGTGGGQYNEQF
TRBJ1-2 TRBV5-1 ASSLNGGAEGYT
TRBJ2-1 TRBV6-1 ASSVGWQGGDYYNEQF
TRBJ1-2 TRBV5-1 ASSFRDSNYGYT
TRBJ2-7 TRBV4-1 ASSLRQPDEQY
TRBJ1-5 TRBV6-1 ASNGSLRNQPQH
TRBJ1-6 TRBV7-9 ASSLAVSPLH
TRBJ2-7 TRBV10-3 AISESYRYEQY